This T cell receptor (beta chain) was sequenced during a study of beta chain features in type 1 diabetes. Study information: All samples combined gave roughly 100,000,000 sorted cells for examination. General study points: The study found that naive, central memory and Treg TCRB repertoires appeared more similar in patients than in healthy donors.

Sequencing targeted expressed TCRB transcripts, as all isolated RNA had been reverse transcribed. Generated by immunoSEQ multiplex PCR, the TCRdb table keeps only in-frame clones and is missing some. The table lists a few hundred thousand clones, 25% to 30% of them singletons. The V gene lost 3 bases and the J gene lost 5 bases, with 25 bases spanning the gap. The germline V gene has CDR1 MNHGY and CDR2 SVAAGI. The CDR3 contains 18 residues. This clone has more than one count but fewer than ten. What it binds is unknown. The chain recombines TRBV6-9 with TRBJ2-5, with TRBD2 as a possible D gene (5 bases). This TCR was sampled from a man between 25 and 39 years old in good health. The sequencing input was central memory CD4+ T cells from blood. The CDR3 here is CASSYDVQRYSSEETQYF. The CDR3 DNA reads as TGTGCCAGCAGTTACGATGTCCAGCGGTACTCCTCGGAGGAGACCCAGTACTTC.